A single sample is the source of the 14 T cell receptor beta chains below, sequenced in a study of blood T cell repertoires in COVID-19. Measured with immunoSEQ multiplex PCR; TCRdb has only the in-frame clones, and not every one. The table has 170,000 or so clones, approximately 86% seen once. Sequencing was carried out using peripheral blood. The receptors were gathered from a man aged 60 to 69 with COVID-19, enrolled during active disease.

This clone was counted a few times. This chain connects TRBV23-1 to TRBJ1-5; a possible D gene is TRBD1 (6 bases). TRBV23-1 is an ORF for which the function is uncertain. This CDR3 has 17 residues. V lost 4 bases and J lost 4, with 20 bases in between. The CDR3 is CASSPKKQGVSNQPQHF. The CDR3 coding sequence is TGCGCCAGCAGTCCCAAAAAACAGGGTGTGAGTAATCAGCCCCAGCATTTT.

This chain joins TRBV6-1 and TRBJ1-5, with 7 bases fitting TRBD1. The trim removed 3 bases at V and 1 base at J, leaving 6 bases unmatched. The CDR3 spans 16 residues. Germline V gene data show CDR1 as MNHNS and CDR2 as SASEGT. The DNA of the CDR3 is TGTGCCAGCAGTGACAAAAGGGGACAGAGCAATCAGCCCCAGCATTTT. Translation gives CASSDKRGQSNQPQHF.

The chain links TRBV5-1 to TRBJ1-3; perhaps TRBD1 as D (6 bases). V dropped 3 bases and J dropped 2 bases, with 12 bases sitting between them. The CDR3 contains 15 residues. Germline CDR1 is SGHRS and CDR2 is YFSETQ. Here the CDR3 reads CASSSSGTTGNTIYF. The CDR3 region has the DNA TGCGCCAGCAGCTCATCCGGGACAACTGGAAACACCATATATTTT.

The chain links TRBV4-3 to TRBJ1-1; 7 nucleotides line up with TRBD1. Germline V gene sequence: CDR1 LGHNA, CDR2 YSLEER. V shed 1 base and J 4 bases; nucleotides not matched to a gene: 6. This CDR3 has 15 residues. The DNA of the CDR3 is TGCGCCAGCAGCCAAGTGGAGGGGGCGAGCACTGAAGCTTTCTTT. Translated, it gives CASSQVEGASTEAFF.

The chain uses TRBV5-1 and TRBJ2-1; weak D call: TRBD2 (6 bases). The germline V gene has CDR1 SGHRS and CDR2 YFSETQ. The CDR3 has 14 residues. V gave up 8 bases and J gave up 9 bases, with 21 bases separating them. CDR3 in amino acids: CASFGGGGWGEQFF. In DNA form, the CDR3 reads TGCGCCAGTTTCGGGGGAGGCGGATGGGGTGAGCAGTTCTTC.

The V gene is TRBV11-2, the J gene TRBJ2-7, with D tentatively TRBD2 (6 bases). This CDR3 is 13 amino acids long. V was trimmed by 5 bases and J by 6 bases, leaving 14 bases between them. Germline V CDR1 and CDR2: SGHAT, FQNNGV. The CDR3, as DNA: TGTGCCAGCAGCCCAGGGACTGCCGGCGAGCAGTACTTC. This sequence encodes CASSPGTAGEQYF.

The chain uses TRBV4-2 and TRBJ2-7; TRBD2 matches 12 bases. CDR3 length equals 15 residues. V lost 3 bases and J lost 5; bases outside the gene matches: 5. The V gene's germline CDR1 is LGHNA and CDR2 YNFKEQ. CDR3 region: CASSQRLAGVDEQYF. The CDR3 DNA sequence: TGTGCCAGCAGCCAGAGACTAGCGGGAGTCGACGAGCAGTACTTC.

The chain couples TRBV6-5 to TRBJ1-5, with 8 bases that match TRBD1. The CDR3 covers 14 residues. Germline loops: CDR1 MNHEY, CDR2 SVGAGI. Unmatched junction bases numbered 12, after V lost 6 bases and J lost 11 bases. The CDR3 loop reads CASRGQGKTQAQHF. CDR3 DNA: TGTGCCAGCAGAGGACAGGGAAAAACCCAGGCCCAGCATTTT.

This clone was counted a few times. The V call is TRBV6-1, the J call TRBJ2-3, with 7 nucleotides matching TRBD2. Looked up from germline, CDR1 is MNHNS and CDR2 is SASEGT. The CDR3 consists of 17 residues. Trimming took 0 bases from V and 2 from J; bases not matched to a gene: 8. The DNA for the CDR3 is TGTGCCAGCAGTGAAGCGATGGTAGCGGGCATCACAGATACGCAGTATTTT. This encodes CASSEAMVAGITDTQYF.

This sequence joins TRBV6-5 and TRBJ1-5; no clear D gene. CDR1 and CDR2 from the germline V gene are MNHEY and SVGAGI. V was clipped by 6 bases and J by 4 bases, with 10 bases between them. This CDR3 is built from 13 residues. The CDR3 loop reads CASRESGNQPQHF. CDR3 nucleotide sequence: TGTGCCAGCAGGGAGAGCGGGAATCAGCCCCAGCATTTT.

This chain links TRBV19 with TRBJ1-1; weak D call: TRBD1 (6 bases). The germline V and J ends were trimmed by 3 bases and 4 bases, with 18 bases remaining between them. The CDR3 length is 16 residues. CDR1 and CDR2 from the germline V gene are LNHDA and SQIVND (reference sequence). Written as DNA, the CDR3 is TGTGCCAGTAGTATCCTTTTAGTCTCCAGGGGCACTGAAGCTTTCTTT. Protein product: CASSILLVSRGTEAFF.

The table lists this clone with a count of one. The chain uses TRBV11-3 and TRBJ1-3, with 9 positions matching TRBD1. CDR1 is SGHNT, CDR2 YENEEA, per germline. The CDR3 length is 15 residues. Trimming removed 4 bases from V and 1 base from J; junction bases left unmatched: 2. CDR3 coding DNA: TGTGCCAGCAGCTCGACAGGGGGTTCTGGAAACACCATATATTTT. It encodes CASSSTGGSGNTIYF.

V and J are TRBV5-1 and TRBJ2-1, with D uncertain. The CDR3 contains 16 residues. The V gene lost 0 bases and the J gene lost 6 bases, with 16 bases spanning the gap. The germline gives CDR1 SGHRS, CDR2 YFSETQ. The CDR3 reads CASSLVGGPPTNEQFF. The CDR3 nucleotides are TGCGCCAGCAGCTTGGTCGGCGGTCCTCCGACCAATGAGCAGTTCTTC.

The chain links TRBV4-3 to TRBJ1-6; perhaps TRBD1 as D (6 bases). The CDR3 runs to 15 residues. Germline V gene lookup returns CDR1 LGHNA and CDR2 YSLEER. The V and J ends lost 6 bases and 6 bases respectively, with 15 bases between them. The CDR3 DNA reads TGCGCCAGCAGGCCACAGGGAGACGTTAATTCACCCCTCCACTTT. Its translation: CASRPQGDVNSPLHF.